This T cell receptor (beta chain) originates from a study of T cell repertoires in cytomegalovirus infection. Concerning this clonotype: As yet, its antigen is unknown.

The CDR3 totals 15 residues. CDR1 and CDR2 from the germline V gene are MNHEY and SVGEGT. The germline V and J ends were trimmed by 4 bases and 10 bases, with 17 bases remaining between them. General observations from the study: Cumulated frequencies of public TCR beta families served to identify carriers of CMV plus the relevant HLA.

TCRdb processed the reads anew with MiXCR; each CDR3 protein has one entry. The sample has a few hundred thousand distinct CDR3 sequences, approximately 14% seen once. The TCR comes from a human donor in good health (CMV status not recorded). Some clones in this sample may be carry-over from other donors' samples. The sample taken for sequencing was PBMCs. The chain employs TRBV6-2 or TRBV6-3 and TRBJ1-6; unclear D gene. Here the CDR3 reads CASSSLRPGESPLHF. In DNA form, the CDR3 reads TGTGCCAGCAGTTCCCTGCGACCCGGGGAATCACCCCTCCACTTT.